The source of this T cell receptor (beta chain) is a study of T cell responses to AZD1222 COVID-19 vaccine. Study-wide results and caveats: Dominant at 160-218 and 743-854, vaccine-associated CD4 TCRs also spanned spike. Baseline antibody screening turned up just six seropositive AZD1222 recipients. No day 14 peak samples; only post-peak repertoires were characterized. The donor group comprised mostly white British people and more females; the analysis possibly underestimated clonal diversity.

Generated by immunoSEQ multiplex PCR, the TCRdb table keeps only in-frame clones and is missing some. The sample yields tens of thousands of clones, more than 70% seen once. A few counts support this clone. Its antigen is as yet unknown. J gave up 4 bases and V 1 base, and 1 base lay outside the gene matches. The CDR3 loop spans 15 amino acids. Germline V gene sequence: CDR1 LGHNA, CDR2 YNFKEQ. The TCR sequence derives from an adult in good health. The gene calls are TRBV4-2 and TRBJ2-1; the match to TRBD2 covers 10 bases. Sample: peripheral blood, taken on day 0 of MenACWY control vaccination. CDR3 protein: CASSQGLAGYNEQFF. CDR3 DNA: TGTGCCAGCAGCCAAGGACTAGCGGGTTACAATGAGCAGTTCTTC.